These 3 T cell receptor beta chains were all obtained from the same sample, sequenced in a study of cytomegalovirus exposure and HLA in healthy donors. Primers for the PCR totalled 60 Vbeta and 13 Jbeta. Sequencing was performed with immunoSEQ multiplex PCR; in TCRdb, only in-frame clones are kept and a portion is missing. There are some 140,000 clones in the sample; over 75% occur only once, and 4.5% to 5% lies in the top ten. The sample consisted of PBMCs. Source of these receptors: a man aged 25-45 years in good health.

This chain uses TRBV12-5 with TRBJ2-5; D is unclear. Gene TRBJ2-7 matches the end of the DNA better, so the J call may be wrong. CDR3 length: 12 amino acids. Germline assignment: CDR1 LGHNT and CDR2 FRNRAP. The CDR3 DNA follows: TGTGCTAGTGGTTTGGTGTCAAGCGAGCAGTACTTC. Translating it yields CASGLVSSEQYF.

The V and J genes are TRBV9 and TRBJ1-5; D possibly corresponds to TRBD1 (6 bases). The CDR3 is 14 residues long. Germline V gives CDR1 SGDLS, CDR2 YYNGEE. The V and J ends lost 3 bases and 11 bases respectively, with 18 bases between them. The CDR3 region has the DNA TGTGCCAGCAGCGCGGGCAGATCAGAGGGGGCCCAGCATTTT. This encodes CASSAGRSEGAQHF.

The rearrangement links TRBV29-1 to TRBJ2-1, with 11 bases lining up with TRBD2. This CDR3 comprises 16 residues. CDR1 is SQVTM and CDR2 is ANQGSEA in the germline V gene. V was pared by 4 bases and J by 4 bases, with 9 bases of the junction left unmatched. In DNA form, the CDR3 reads TGCAGCGTTGTAGATCTTCCTAGCGGGGGGTACAATGAGCAGTTCTTC. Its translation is CSVVDLPSGGYNEQFF.